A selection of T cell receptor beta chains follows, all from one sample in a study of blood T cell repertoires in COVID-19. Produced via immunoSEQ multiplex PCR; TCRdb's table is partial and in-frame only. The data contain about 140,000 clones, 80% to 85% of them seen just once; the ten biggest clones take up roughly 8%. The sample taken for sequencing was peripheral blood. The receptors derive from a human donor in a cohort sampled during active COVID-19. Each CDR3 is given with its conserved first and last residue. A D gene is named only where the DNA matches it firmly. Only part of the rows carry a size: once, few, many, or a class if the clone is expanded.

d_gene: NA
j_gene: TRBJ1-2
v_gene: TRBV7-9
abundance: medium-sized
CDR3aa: CASSLDSYGYTF
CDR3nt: TGTGCCAGCAGCCTGGACAGCTATGGCTACACCTTC

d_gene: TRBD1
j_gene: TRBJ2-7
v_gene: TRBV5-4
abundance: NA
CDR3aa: CASSKPGQGSYEQYF
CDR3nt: TGTGCCAGCAGCAAGCCGGGACAGGGCTCCTACGAGCAGTACTTC

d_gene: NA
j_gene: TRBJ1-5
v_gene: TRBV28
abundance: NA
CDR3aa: CASRGGTGPGYSNQPQHF
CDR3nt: TGTGCCAGCAGGGGGGGTACCGGCCCCGGGTATAGCAATCAGCCCCAGCATTTT

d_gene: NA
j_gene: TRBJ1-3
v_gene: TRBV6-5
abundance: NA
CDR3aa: CASSDGRDSGNTIYF
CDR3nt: TGTGCCAGCAGCGACGGACGGGACTCTGGAAACACCATATATTTT

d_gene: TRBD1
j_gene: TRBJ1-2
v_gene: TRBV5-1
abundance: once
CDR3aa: CASSLDRGGYTF
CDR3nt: TGCGCCAGCAGCTTAGACAGGGGAGGCTACACCTTC

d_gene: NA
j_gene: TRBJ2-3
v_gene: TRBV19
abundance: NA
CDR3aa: CASSISQTGTDTQYF
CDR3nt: TGTGCCAGTAGTATATCCCAAACGGGCACAGATACGCAGTATTTT

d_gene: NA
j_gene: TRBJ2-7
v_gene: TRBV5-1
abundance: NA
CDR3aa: CASSPEGIVYEQYF
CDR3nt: TGCGCCAGCAGCCCCGAGGGAATAGTCTACGAGCAGTACTTC

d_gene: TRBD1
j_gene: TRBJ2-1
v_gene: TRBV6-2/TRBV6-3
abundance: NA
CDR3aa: CASSKPGTGWDEQFF
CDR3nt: TGTGCCAGCAGTAAGCCAGGGACAGGGTGGGATGAGCAGTTCTTC

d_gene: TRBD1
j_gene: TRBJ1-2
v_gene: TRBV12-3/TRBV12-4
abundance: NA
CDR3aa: CASSSQGWYGYTF
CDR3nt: TGTGCCAGCAGTTCACAGGGGTGGTATGGCTACACCTTC

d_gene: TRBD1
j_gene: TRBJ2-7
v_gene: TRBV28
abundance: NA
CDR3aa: CASSLFPTGTGIYEQYF
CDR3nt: TGTGCCAGCAGTCTCTTCCCAACCGGGACAGGGATCTACGAGCAGTACTTC

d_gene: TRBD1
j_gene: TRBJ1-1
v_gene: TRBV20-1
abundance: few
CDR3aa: CSASRAGGTEAFF
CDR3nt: TGCAGTGCTAGTAGGGCAGGGGGTACTGAAGCTTTCTTT

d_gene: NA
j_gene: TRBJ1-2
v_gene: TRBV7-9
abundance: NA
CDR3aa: CASSVVDYGYTF
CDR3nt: TGTGCCAGCAGCGTAGTCGACTATGGCTACACCTTC

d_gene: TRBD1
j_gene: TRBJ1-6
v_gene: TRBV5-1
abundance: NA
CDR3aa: CASSETTGGENSPLHF
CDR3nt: TGCGCCAGCAGCGAAACTACAGGGGGCGAGAATTCACCCCTCCACTTT

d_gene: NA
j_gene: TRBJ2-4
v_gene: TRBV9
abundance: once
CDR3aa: CASSVDDLNIQYF
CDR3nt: TGTGCCAGCAGCGTAGATGACTTGAACATTCAGTACTTC

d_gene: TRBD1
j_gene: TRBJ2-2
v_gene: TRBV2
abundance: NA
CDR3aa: CASTPQGARNTGELFF
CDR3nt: TGTGCCAGCACCCCTCAGGGGGCTCGGAACACCGGGGAGCTGTTTTTT

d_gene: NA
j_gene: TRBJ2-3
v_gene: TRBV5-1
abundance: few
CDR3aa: CASSFMDTQYF
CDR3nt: TGCGCCAGCAGCTTCATGGATACGCAGTATTTT

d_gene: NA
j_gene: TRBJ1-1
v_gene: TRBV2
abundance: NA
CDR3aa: CASSVLVEAFF
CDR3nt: TGTGCCAGCAGTGTGTTAGTTGAAGCTTTCTTT

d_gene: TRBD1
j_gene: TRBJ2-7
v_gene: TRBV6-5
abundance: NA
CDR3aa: CASKSGTGINEQYF
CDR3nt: TGTGCCAGCAAATCCGGGACAGGGATAAACGAGCAGTACTTC

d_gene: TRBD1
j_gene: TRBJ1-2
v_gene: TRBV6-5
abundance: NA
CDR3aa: CASRETGQASDTF
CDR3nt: TGTGCCAGCAGGGAGACGGGACAGGCTTCGGACACCTTC

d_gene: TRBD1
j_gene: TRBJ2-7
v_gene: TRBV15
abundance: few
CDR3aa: CATSRDPGQGAKYF
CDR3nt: TGTGCCACCAGCAGGGACCCGGGACAGGGCGCGAAGTACTTC

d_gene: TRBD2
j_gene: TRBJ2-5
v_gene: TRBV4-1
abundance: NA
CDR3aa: CASSPGTSGGQETQYF
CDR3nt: TGCGCCAGCAGCCCTGGGACTAGCGGGGGGCAAGAGACCCAGTACTTC

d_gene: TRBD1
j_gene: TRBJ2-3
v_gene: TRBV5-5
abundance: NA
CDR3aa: CASSRLQGAADTQYF
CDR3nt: TGTGCCAGCAGCCGTTTACAGGGGGCTGCAGATACGCAGTATTTT

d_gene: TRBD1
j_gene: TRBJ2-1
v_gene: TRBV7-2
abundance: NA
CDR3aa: CASSLEGGNGNEQFF
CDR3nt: TGTGCCAGCAGCTTAGAAGGGGGCAATGGGAATGAGCAGTTCTTC

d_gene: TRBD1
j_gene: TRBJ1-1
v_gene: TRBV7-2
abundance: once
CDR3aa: CASSSRADPTGTSEAFF
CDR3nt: TGTGCCAGCAGCTCCAGGGCGGACCCGACAGGGACCAGTGAAGCTTTCTTT

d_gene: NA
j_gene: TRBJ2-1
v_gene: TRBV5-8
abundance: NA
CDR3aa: CASSLASVYNEQFF
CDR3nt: TGTGCCAGCAGCTTGGCTAGCGTCTACAATGAGCAGTTCTTC

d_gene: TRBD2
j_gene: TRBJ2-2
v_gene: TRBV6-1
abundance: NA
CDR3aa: CASSAASGGLGRELFF
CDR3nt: TGTGCCAGCAGTGCCGCTAGCGGGGGCCTGGGTAGAGAGCTGTTTTTT

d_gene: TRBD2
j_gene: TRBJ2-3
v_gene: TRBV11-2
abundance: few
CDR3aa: CASSLVERGGTADTQYF
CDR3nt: TGTGCCAGCAGCCTAGTGGAGCGGGGGGGGACCGCAGATACGCAGTATTTT

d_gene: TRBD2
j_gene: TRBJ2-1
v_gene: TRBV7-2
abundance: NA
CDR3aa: CASSLGRGGASYNEQFF
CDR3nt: TGTGCCAGCAGCTTGGGGCGGGGGGGCGCCTCCTACAATGAGCAGTTCTTC

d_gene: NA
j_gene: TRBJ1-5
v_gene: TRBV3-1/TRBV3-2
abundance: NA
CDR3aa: CATGEGMGNQPQHF
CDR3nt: TGTGCCACGGGGGAGGGGATGGGCAATCAGCCCCAGCATTTT

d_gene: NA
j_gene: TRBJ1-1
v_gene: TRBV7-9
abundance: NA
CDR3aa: CASSLDLRDTEAFF
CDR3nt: TGTGCCAGCAGCTTAGACCTCCGGGACACTGAAGCTTTCTTT

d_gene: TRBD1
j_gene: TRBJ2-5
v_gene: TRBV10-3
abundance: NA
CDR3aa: CAISEGQGQETQYF
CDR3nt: TGTGCCATCAGCGAAGGACAGGGGCAAGAGACCCAGTACTTC

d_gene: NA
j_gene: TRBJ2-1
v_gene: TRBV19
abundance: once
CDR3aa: CASSPSQNEQFF
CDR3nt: TGTGCCAGTAGTCCGTCCCAGAATGAGCAGTTCTTC

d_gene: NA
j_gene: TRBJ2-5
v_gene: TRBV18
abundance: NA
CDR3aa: CASSPKAGNQETQYF
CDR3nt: TGTGCCAGCTCACCCAAAGCCGGGAACCAAGAGACCCAGTACTTC

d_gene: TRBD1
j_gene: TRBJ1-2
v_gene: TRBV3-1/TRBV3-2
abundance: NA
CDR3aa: CASSLQLGQGGSRGYTF
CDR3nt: TGTGCCAGCAGCCTCCAACTGGGACAGGGGGGTTCGCGTGGCTACACCTTC

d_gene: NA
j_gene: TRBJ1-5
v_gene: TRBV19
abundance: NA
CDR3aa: CASRFSNQPQHF
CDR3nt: TGTGCCAGCAGATTTAGCAATCAGCCCCAGCATTTT

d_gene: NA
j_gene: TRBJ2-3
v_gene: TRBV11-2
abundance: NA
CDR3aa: CASSLGAEGTDTQYF
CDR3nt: TGTGCCAGCAGCTTAGGGGCGGAGGGCACAGATACGCAGTATTTT

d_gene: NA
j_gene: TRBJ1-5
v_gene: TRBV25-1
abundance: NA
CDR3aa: CASRAPGVDQPQHF
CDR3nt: TGTGCCAGCAGAGCTCCAGGGGTGGATCAGCCCCAGCATTTT

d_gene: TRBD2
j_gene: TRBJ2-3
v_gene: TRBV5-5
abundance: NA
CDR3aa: CASSLAGAGGPEDTQYF
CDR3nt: TGTGCCAGCAGCTTGGCCGGGGCGGGGGGGCCGGAAGATACGCAGTATTTT

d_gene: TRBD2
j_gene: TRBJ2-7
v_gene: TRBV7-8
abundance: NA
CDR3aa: CASSLEASGGTYEQYF
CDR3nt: TGTGCCAGCAGCTTAGAGGCTAGCGGGGGGACTTACGAGCAGTACTTC

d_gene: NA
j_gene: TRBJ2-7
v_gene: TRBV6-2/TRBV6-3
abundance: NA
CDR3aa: CASSTSAGALNEQYF
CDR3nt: TGTGCCAGCAGTACCTCCGCGGGGGCGTTGAACGAGCAGTACTTC

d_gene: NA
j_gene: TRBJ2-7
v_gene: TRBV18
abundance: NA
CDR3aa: CASSPRGGLPYEQYF
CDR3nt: TGTGCCAGCTCACCACGGGGGGGGCTCCCCTACGAGCAGTACTTC

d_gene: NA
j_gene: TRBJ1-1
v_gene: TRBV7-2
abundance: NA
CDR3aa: CASSPPPELGHMNTEAFF
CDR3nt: TGTGCCAGCAGCCCCCCGCCAGAGTTGGGGCATATGAACACTGAAGCTTTCTTT

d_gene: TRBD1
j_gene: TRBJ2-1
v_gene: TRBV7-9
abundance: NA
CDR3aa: CASRYGSGTGEVNEQFF
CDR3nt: TGTGCCAGCAGGTATGGATCCGGGACAGGGGAGGTGAATGAGCAGTTCTTC

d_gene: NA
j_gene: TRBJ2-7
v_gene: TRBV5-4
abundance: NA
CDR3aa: CASNPPGWAEQYF
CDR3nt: TGTGCCAGCAACCCTCCTGGATGGGCCGAGCAGTACTTC

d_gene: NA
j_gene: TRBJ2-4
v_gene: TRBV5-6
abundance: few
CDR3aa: CASSLEPRQNIQYF
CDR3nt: TGTGCCAGCAGCTTGGAGCCCAGGCAAAACATTCAGTACTTC

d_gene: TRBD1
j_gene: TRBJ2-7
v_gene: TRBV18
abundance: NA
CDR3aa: CASSPETGGRYEQYF
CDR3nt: TGTGCCAGCTCACCAGAAACAGGGGGCCGCTACGAGCAGTACTTC

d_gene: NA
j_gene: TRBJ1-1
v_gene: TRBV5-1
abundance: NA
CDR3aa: CASSFNNPGPEAFF
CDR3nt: TGCGCCAGCAGCTTCAATAACCCAGGGCCTGAAGCTTTCTTT

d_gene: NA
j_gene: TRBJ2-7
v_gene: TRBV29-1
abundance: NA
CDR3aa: CSVGGNGVEQYF
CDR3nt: TGCAGCGTTGGAGGGAATGGTGTCGAGCAGTACTTC

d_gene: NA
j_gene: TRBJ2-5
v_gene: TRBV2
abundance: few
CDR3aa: CACQGTSQETQYF
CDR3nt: TGTGCCTGCCAAGGGACATCCCAAGAGACCCAGTACTTC

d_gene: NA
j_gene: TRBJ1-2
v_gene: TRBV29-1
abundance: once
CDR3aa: CSSNTGTYGYTF
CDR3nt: TGCAGCTCTAATACAGGGACCTATGGCTACACCTTC